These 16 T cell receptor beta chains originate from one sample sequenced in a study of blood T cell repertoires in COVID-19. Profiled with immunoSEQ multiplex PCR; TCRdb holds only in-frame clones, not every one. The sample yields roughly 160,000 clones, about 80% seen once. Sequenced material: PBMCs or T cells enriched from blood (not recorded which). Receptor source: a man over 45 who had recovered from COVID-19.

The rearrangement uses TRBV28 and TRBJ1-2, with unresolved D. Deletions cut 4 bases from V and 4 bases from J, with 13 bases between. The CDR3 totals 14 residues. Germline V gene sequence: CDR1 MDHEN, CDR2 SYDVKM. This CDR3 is CASSSYDGGYGYTF. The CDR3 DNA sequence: TGTGCCAGCAGTTCCTACGACGGAGGCTATGGCTACACCTTC.

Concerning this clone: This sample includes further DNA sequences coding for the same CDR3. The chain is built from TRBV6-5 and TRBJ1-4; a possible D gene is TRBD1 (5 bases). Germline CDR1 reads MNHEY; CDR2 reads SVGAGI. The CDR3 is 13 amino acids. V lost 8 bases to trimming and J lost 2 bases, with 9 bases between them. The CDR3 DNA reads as TGTGCCAGCCGGAGGGGCACTAATGAAAAACTGTTTTTT. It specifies CASRRGTNEKLFF.

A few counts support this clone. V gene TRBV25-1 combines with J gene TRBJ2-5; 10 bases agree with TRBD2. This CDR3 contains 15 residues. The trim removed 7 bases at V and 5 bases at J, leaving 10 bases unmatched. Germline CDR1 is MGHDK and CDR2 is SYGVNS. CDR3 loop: CASNPSGTSDETQYF. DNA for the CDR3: TGTGCCAGCAACCCGTCCGGGACTAGCGACGAGACCCAGTACTTC.

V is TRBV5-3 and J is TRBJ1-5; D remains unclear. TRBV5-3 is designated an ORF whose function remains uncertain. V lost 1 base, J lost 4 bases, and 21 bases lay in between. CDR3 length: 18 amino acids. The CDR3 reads CARSLSCSREKWNQPQHF. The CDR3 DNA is TGTGCCAGAAGCTTGTCGTGTTCGAGGGAGAAGTGGAATCAGCCCCAGCATTTT.

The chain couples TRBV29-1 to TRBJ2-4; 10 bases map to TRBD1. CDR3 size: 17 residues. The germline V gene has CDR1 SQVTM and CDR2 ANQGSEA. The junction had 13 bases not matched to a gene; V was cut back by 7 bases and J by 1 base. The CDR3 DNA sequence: TGCAGCGCTGTTGAGACAGGGGGCTGGGGGGCCAAAAACATTCAGTACTTC. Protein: CSAVETGGWGAKNIQYF.

Here the CDR3 DNA reads TGTGCCAGCTCACCGAACAGGGGGAGCTATGGCTACACCTTC. Residues: CASSPNRGSYGYTF. The rearrangement links TRBV18 to TRBJ1-2, with 8 bases fitting TRBD1. Per the germline V gene, CDR1 is KGHSH and CDR2 is LQKENI. CDR3 length: 14 residues. V dropped 3 bases and J dropped 4; count of bases not matched to a gene: 4.

The CDR3 DNA sequence: TGTGCCAGCAGATCAGTTTTCACTGAAGCTTTCTTT. It translates to CASRSVFTEAFF. The gene calls are TRBV12-3 or TRBV12-4 and TRBJ1-1; unclear D gene. V lost 6 bases, J lost 4 bases, and 9 bases lay in between. The CDR3 runs to 12 residues.

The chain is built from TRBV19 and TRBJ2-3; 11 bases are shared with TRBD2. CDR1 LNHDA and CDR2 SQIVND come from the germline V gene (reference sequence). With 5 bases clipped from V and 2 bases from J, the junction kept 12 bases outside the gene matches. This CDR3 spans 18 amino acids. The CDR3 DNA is TGTGCCAGTAGTTCAACACAAACTAGCGGGAGCTTCACAGATACGCAGTATTTT. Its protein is CASSSTQTSGSFTDTQYF.

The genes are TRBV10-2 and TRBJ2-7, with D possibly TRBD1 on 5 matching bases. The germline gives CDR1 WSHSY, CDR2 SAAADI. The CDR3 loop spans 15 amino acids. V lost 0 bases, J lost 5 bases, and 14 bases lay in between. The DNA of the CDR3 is TGCGCCAGCAGTGAGTCAGGGGAAAGGGCTGACGAGCAGTACTTC. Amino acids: CASSESGERADEQYF.

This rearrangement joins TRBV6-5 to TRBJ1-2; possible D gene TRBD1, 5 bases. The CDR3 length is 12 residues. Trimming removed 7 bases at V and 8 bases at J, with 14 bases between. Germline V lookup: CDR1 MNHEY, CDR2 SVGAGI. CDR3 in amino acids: CASIDPGKGYTF. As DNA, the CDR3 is TGTGCCAGCATCGACCCAGGGAAAGGCTACACCTTC.

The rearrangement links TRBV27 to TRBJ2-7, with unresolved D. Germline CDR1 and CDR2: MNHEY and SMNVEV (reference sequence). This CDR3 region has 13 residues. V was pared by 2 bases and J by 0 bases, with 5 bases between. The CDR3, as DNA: TGTGCCAGCAGTTTAGTCGGCTCCTACGAGCAGTACTTC. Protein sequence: CASSLVGSYEQYF.

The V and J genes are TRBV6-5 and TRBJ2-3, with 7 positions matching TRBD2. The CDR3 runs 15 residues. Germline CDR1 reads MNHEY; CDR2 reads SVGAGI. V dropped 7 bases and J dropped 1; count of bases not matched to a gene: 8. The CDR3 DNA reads TGTGCCAGCACAAACCGGGCGGGGGGCACAGATACGCAGTATTTT. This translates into CASTNRAGGTDTQYF.

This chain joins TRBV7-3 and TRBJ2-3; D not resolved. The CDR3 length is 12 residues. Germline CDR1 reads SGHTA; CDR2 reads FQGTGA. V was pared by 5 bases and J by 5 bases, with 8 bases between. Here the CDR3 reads CASSHPGDTQYF. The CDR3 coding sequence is TGTGCCAGCAGCCACCCGGGAGATACGCAGTATTTT.

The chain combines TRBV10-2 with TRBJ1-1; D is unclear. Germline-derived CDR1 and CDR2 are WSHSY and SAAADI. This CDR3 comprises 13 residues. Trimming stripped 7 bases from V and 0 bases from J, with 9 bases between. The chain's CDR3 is CASIPQLNTEAFF. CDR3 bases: TGCGCCAGCATCCCACAATTGAACACTGAAGCTTTCTTT.

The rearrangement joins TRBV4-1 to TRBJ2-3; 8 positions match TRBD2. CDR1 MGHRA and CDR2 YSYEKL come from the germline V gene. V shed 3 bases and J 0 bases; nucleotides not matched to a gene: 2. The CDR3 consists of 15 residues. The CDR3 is CASSHASGSTDTQYF. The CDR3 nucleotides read TGCGCCAGCAGCCACGCTAGCGGGAGCACAGATACGCAGTATTTT.

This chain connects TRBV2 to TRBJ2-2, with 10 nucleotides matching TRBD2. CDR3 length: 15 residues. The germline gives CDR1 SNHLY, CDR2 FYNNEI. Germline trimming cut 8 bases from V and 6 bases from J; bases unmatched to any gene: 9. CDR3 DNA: TGTGCCAGCTCTTTACTAGCGGGATTAGCCGGGGAGCTGTTTTTT. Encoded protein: CASSLLAGLAGELFF.